The 27 T cell receptor beta chains in this list originate from one sample, sequenced in a study of Ad26.COV2.S vaccination and SARS-CoV-2 variants. The method was immunoSEQ multiplex PCR; TCRdb's version includes in-frame clones alone and lacks a portion of them. The table lists fewer than 800,000 clones, roughly nine tenths of them singletons. The treatment is: around 19 received Ad26.COV2.S at low or high dose, single or two shots; 5 received placebo; per-sample allocation not given. The samples date from day 63 after the first vaccine or placebo injection. The sample consisted of peripheral blood, taken in a trial of Ad26.COV2.S vaccine versus placebo. These receptors were collected from a person aged 18-60 years who received the Ad26.COV2.S COVID-19 vaccine or a placebo.

The chain employs TRBV5-1 and TRBJ2-2; D gene unclear. The germline CDR1 and CDR2 sequences are SGHRS and YFSETQ. The ends were cut back, 7 bases at V and 2 bases at J, with 15 bases in the middle. There are 15 residues in the CDR3. The CDR3 DNA reads TGCGCCAGCCAACCCACGACACCTAACACCGGGGAGCTGTTTTTT. This sequence encodes CASQPTTPNTGELFF.

A word on this clone: Being one base from a much bigger clone, this may be a read error. The chain employs TRBV7-9 and TRBJ2-5; the match to TRBD1 covers 8 bases. CDR3 length: 15 residues. With V trimmed by 4 bases and J by 1 base, 5 bases remained unmatched. Germline assignment: CDR1 SEHNR and CDR2 FQNEAQ (reference sequence). The CDR3 bases are TGTGCCAGCAGCTCTTCCGGGACAGGCCAAGAGACCCAGTACTTC. It translates to CASSSSGTGQETQYF.

The chain uses TRBV11-3 and TRBJ2-1; D is unclear. V lost 0 bases, J lost 2 bases, and 8 bases lay in between. CDR1 and CDR2 from the germline V gene are SGHNT and YENEEA. The CDR3 has 15 residues. The chain's CDR3 is CASSLEGSPYNEQFF. The CDR3 coding sequence is TGTGCCAGCAGCTTAGAGGGAAGCCCCTACAATGAGCAGTTCTTC.

Only one count was recorded for this clone. This chain joins TRBV7-9 and TRBJ2-3; 7 nucleotides match TRBD2. Germline trimming cut 2 bases from V and 4 bases from J; bases unmatched to any gene: 12. The CDR3 runs to 17 residues. Germline lookup yields CDR1 SEHNR and CDR2 FQNEAQ (reference sequence). In DNA, the CDR3 is TGTGCCAGCAGCTTACCGCCTGGTCGCGGGGGACCAGATACGCAGTATTTT. Amino acids: CASSLPPGRGGPDTQYF.

The chain links TRBV9 to TRBJ2-1; possible D gene TRBD2, 5 bases. Germline lookup yields CDR1 SGDLS and CDR2 YYNGEE. The CDR3 spans 16 residues. V lost 4 bases to trimming and J lost 1 base, with 15 bases between them. CDR3 in amino acids: CASSPWSGGSYNEQFF. Here the CDR3 DNA reads TGTGCCAGCAGCCCCTGGTCTGGCGGGTCCTACAATGAGCAGTTCTTC.

A remark on this clone: At the DNA level, this CDR3 is encoded by other sequences in the same sample as well. The chain recombines TRBV6-5 with TRBJ2-2; 10 bases line up with TRBD2. With 6 bases clipped from V and 5 bases from J, the junction kept 3 bases outside the gene matches. This CDR3 is built from 14 residues. Looked up from germline, CDR1 is MNHEY and CDR2 is SVGAGI. This CDR3 is CASRGLASTGELFF. CDR3 nucleotides: TGTGCCAGCAGGGGACTAGCGAGTACCGGGGAGCTGTTTTTT.

The chain combines TRBV18 with TRBJ2-2, with D possibly matching TRBD1 (5 bases). The CDR3 spans 16 residues. The V and J ends lost 2 bases and 4 bases respectively, with 14 bases between them. The germline V gene encodes CDR1 KGHSH and CDR2 LQKENI. CDR3 coding DNA: TGTGCCAGCTCACCAAATCGAGGACAAGTCACCGGGGAGCTGTTTTTT. It specifies CASSPNRGQVTGELFF.

The V call is TRBV9, the J call TRBJ1-2; D perhaps matches TRBD1 (5 bases). This CDR3 is built from 14 residues. V was trimmed by 0 bases and J by 9 bases, leaving 15 bases between them. Germline V gene sequence: CDR1 SGDLS, CDR2 YYNGEE. The CDR3 region has the DNA TGTGCCAGCAGCGTAGCACCGGGGCTAGTGCGCTACACCTTC. Its protein is CASSVAPGLVRYTF.

This sequence joins TRBV2 and TRBJ2-5, with D possibly TRBD2 on 5 matching bases. The V and J ends lost 4 bases and 7 bases respectively, with 10 bases between them. Germline-derived CDR1 and CDR2 are SNHLY and FYNNEI. The CDR3 has 12 amino acids. The chain's CDR3 is CASSVPSGTQYF. Written as DNA, the CDR3 is TGTGCCAGCAGTGTTCCAAGCGGGACCCAGTACTTC.

The CDR3 reads CASSVGGTGLEKLFF. The DNA of the CDR3 is TGTGCCAGCAGCGTAGGGGGGACAGGGCTTGAAAAACTGTTTTTT. The rearrangement joins TRBV9 to TRBJ1-4, with TRBD1 matching over 9 bases. V dropped 0 bases and J dropped 7; count of bases not matched to a gene: 4. The germline gives CDR1 SGDLS, CDR2 YYNGEE. This CDR3 region has 15 residues.

The chain links TRBV19 to TRBJ1-6, with unresolved D. V lost 3 bases and J lost 0, with 6 bases in between. This CDR3 comprises 15 residues. Germline lookup yields CDR1 LNHDA and CDR2 SQIVND (reference sequence). CDR3 nucleotides: TGTGCCAGTAGTATGGATAGCTCCTATAATTCACCCCTCCACTTT. This sequence encodes CASSMDSSYNSPLHF.

This sequence joins TRBV6-2 or TRBV6-3 and TRBJ2-1, with 11 bases identical to TRBD2. This CDR3 spans 19 amino acids. With V trimmed by 0 bases and J by 4 bases, 11 bases remained unmatched. The germline CDR1 and CDR2 sequences are MNHEY and SVGEGT. CDR3 nucleotides: TGTGCCAGCAGTTACTCGGGCATAGCGGGAGGGCCTGGGTACAATGAGCAGTTCTTC. Amino acids: CASSYSGIAGGPGYNEQFF.

The chain couples TRBV7-2 to TRBJ1-2, with no clear D. This CDR3 contains 15 residues. CDR1 and CDR2 (germline): SGHTA, FQGNSA. V was shortened by 4 bases and J by 6 bases, with 18 bases between the two germline ends. The CDR3 nucleotides are TGTGCCAGCAGCTCTCGAGCGGGTCTTTGGGATGGCTACACCTTC. Translated, it gives CASSSRAGLWDGYTF.

V gene TRBV3-1 (or the pseudogene TRBV3-2) combines with J gene TRBJ2-5; D is ambiguous. This CDR3 is built from 15 residues. V lost 2 bases and J 3 bases, leaving 13 bases between the germline ends. Germline CDR1 is LGHDT and CDR2 is YNNKEL (reference sequence). The CDR3 DNA reads TGTGCCAGCAGCCAAAAGGGAACCTTTAAAGAGACCCAGTACTTC. It yields the protein CASSQKGTFKETQYF.

The chain is built from TRBV7-2 and TRBJ2-7, with 8 bases matching TRBD2. J lost 7 bases, V lost 3 bases, and 11 bases had no gene match. This CDR3 region has 15 residues. Looked up from germline, CDR1 is SGHTA and CDR2 is FQGNSA. The CDR3, as DNA: TGTGCCAGCAGCTTGGAATCGGGAGGGCCAAGGGAGCAGTACTTC. Translated: CASSLESGGPREQYF.

The CDR3 is CPEGRRSNQPQHF. The CDR3 DNA is TGTCCCGAAGGACGACGGAGCAATCAGCCCCAGCATTTT. The chain combines TRBV27 with TRBJ1-5, with D hard to call. The CDR3 has 13 amino acids. Looked up from germline, CDR1 is MNHEY and CDR2 is SMNVEV (reference sequence).

V usage is TRBV3-1 (or the pseudogene TRBV3-2) and J usage is TRBJ1-6; D unclear. The germline V and J ends were trimmed by 1 base and 11 bases, with 12 bases remaining between them. The CDR3 covers 14 residues. Germline CDR1 reads LGHDT; CDR2 reads YNNKEL (reference sequence). The DNA for the CDR3 is TGTGCCAGCAGCCAAGGGGGTGGGTGTGCACCCCTCCACTTT. Translated: CASSQGGGCAPLHF.

J is TRBJ2-3 and V is TRBV19; D is undetermined. V dropped 2 bases and J dropped 3 bases, with 9 bases sitting between them. This CDR3 is built from 14 residues. Germline lookup yields CDR1 LNHDA and CDR2 SQIVND (reference sequence). The CDR3 coding sequence is TGTGCCAGTAGTATAAGCCGTAGTACAGATACGCAGTATTTT. As protein: CASSISRSTDTQYF.

This rearrangement joins TRBV6-5 to TRBJ1-3; 7 positions match TRBD1. The CDR3 runs 14 residues. Trimming took 8 bases from V and 3 from J; bases not matched to a gene: 7. Germline CDR1 MNHEY, CDR2 SVGAGI. Here the CDR3 reads CASERQGGGNTIYF. The CDR3 coding sequence is TGTGCCAGCGAAAGACAGGGAGGTGGAAACACCATATATTTT.

The chain recombines TRBV4-3 with TRBJ1-1; maybe TRBD1 (5 bases). The CDR3 sequence is 15 residues long. Germline V gene data show CDR1 as LGHNA and CDR2 as YSLEER. Trimming shortened V by 0 bases and J by 3 bases, and 11 bases separated the two germline ends. CDR3 amino acids: CASSQEQELDTEAFF. CDR3 in DNA: TGCGCCAGCAGCCAAGAACAGGAGCTCGACACTGAAGCTTTCTTT.

The chain uses TRBV7-9 and TRBJ2-2; D unresolved. Germline loops: CDR1 SEHNR, CDR2 FQNEAQ (reference sequence). V was shortened by 0 bases and J by 5 bases, with 7 bases between the two germline ends. This CDR3 contains 14 residues. CDR3 region: CASSLAILTGELFF. The CDR3 coding sequence is TGTGCCAGCAGCTTAGCGATATTAACCGGGGAGCTGTTTTTT.

The V gene is TRBV7-2, the J gene TRBJ1-3; D perhaps matches TRBD1 (6 bases). CDR3 length: 14 amino acids. Germline V gene sequence: CDR1 SGHTA, CDR2 FQGNSA. V dropped 3 bases and J dropped 2 bases, with 8 bases sitting between them. CDR3 DNA: TGTGCCAGCAGCTTCGCAGGGGCTGGAAACACCATATATTTT. Translated, it gives CASSFAGAGNTIYF. Looking up the rest from reference TRBV7-2 and TRBJ1-3 gives the full variable domain: GAGVSQSPSNKVTEKGKDVELRCDPISGHTALYWYRQSLGQGLEFLIYFQGNSAPDKSGLPSDRFSAERTGGSVSTLTIQRTQQEDSAVYLCASSFAGAGNTIYFGEGSWLTVV.

The J gene is TRBJ1-5, the V gene TRBV10-1; 9 nucleotides align to TRBD1. Germline CDR1 is WNHNN and CDR2 is SYGVQD (reference sequence). The CDR3 length is 17 residues. V lost 6 bases and J lost 2; bases outside the gene matches: 11. The CDR3 bases are TGCGCCAGCAGGGAGGGGACAGGGAAGGATTGCAATCAGCCCCAGCATTTT. It is translated as CASREGTGKDCNQPQHF.

This clone was recorded once. The chain employs TRBV10-3 and TRBJ1-1, with a possible D match to TRBD1 (6 bases). Per the germline V gene, CDR1 is ENHRY and CDR2 is SYGVKD. The CDR3 loop spans 14 amino acids. Trimming cost V 1 base and J 3 bases, with 9 bases left between them. The CDR3 reads CAISEFAGDTEAFF. The CDR3 coding sequence is TGTGCCATCAGTGAGTTCGCAGGGGACACTGAAGCTTTCTTT.

This sequence joins TRBV19 and TRBJ1-3; the match to TRBD1 covers 10 bases. Trimming at V came to 8 bases and at J to 0 bases, leaving 4 bases not matched to a gene. CDR1 is LNHDA and CDR2 is SQIVND in the germline V gene (reference sequence). The CDR3 spans 15 residues. DNA for the CDR3: TGTGCCAGTCTCCGGGACAGGGGCTCTGGAAACACCATATATTTT. Translating gives CASLRDRGSGNTIYF.

This clone was observed once. The rearrangement links TRBV18 to TRBJ2-7, with 13 bases aligning to TRBD2. The CDR3 covers 15 residues. CDR1 is KGHSH and CDR2 is LQKENI in the germline V gene. J gave up 6 bases and V 6 bases, and 8 bases lay outside the gene matches. The DNA for the CDR3 is TGTGCCAGCTCGCCGTGGACTAGCGGGAGCTTCGAGCAGTACTTC. Translated: CASSPWTSGSFEQYF.

This clone was detected only a few times. This chain connects TRBV4-2 to TRBJ2-7, with TRBD2 matching over 7 bases. The V segment lost 0 bases and the J segment 6 bases; nucleotides outside the gene matches: 5. The CDR3 loop spans 14 amino acids. Germline CDR1 and CDR2: LGHNA and YNFKEQ. The CDR3 coding sequence is TGTGCCAGCAGCCAAGACGCGGGAGCACCCGAGCAGTACTTC. As protein: CASSQDAGAPEQYF.